The entry that follows covers one TCR beta chain sequence. This sample is drawn from a study of blood T cell repertoires in COVID-19. As for the study in general: T cells, B-cell-depleted T cells, or PBMCs supplied cDNA or gDNA.

The CDR3 is 12 residues long. Trimming took 4 bases from V and 6 from J, leaving 6 bases between them. Measured with immunoSEQ multiplex PCR; TCRdb has only the in-frame clones, and not every one. The sample contains about 88,000 clones, approximately 90% of which appear only once. The rearrangement uses TRBV12-3 or TRBV12-4 and TRBJ2-2; D might be TRBD1 (6 bases). Sequencing was done on a sample of peripheral blood. The TCR comes from a woman of 80 years or more with acute or convalescent COVID-19. CDR3 sequence (DNA): TGTGCCAGCAGTTACAGGGCCGGGGAGCTGTTTTTT. Translation gives CASSYRAGELFF.